Listed here are 17 T cell receptor beta chains from one sample, sequenced in a study of graft-versus-host responses after intestinal transplantation. The assay was immunoSEQ multiplex PCR, and TCRdb's table has in-frame clones only and misses some. The sample lists more than 100,000 clones; approximately 96% were seen once. These TCRs' antigens remain unknown. This specimen was unstimulated CD8+ T cells sorted from spleen or lymph node cells, taken before intestinal transplant. The receptor source for this set is a human donor who received an intestinal transplant.

This chain links TRBV6-5 with TRBJ1-2; 7 bases are a match to TRBD1. The germline V gene encodes CDR1 MNHEY and CDR2 SVGAGI. The CDR3 consists of 14 residues. With 5 bases clipped from V and 3 bases from J, the junction kept 6 bases outside the gene matches. The CDR3 bases are TGTGCCAGCAGTCAGGACAGGACACACTATGGCTACACCTTC. It is translated as CASSQDRTHYGYTF.

The rearrangement uses TRBV7-3 and TRBJ2-1; possible D gene TRBD2, 6 bases. Trimming removed 4 bases from V and 8 bases from J, with 18 bases in between. This CDR3 spans 15 amino acids. Looked up from germline, CDR1 is SGHTA and CDR2 is FQGTGA. CDR3 protein: CASSSSSEIDDEQFF. Written as DNA, the CDR3 is TGTGCCAGCAGCTCATCTAGCGAGATTGACGATGAGCAGTTCTTC.

The chain links TRBV5-6 to TRBJ2-3; 12 positions match TRBD2. With V trimmed by 6 bases and J by 7 bases, 12 bases remained unmatched. CDR3 length equals 16 residues. The germline gives CDR1 SGHDT, CDR2 YYEEEE. The CDR3 reads CASNPPGLAGLYTQYF. CDR3 coding DNA: TGTGCCAGCAACCCCCCCGGACTAGCGGGATTATATACGCAGTATTTT.

The chain carries TRBV28 and TRBJ2-2; D ambiguous. V lost 2 bases and J 7 bases, leaving 2 bases between the germline ends. Germline values: CDR1 MDHEN, CDR2 SYDVKM. The CDR3 spans 11 residues. As DNA, the CDR3 is TGTGCCAGCAGTTTAAGCGGGGAGCTGTTTTTT. The encoded protein is CASSLSGELFF.

This chain joins TRBV9 and TRBJ2-1, with a possible D match to TRBD2 (5 bases). The germline V and J ends were trimmed by 0 bases and 6 bases, with 7 bases remaining between them. Germline assignment: CDR1 SGDLS and CDR2 YYNGEE. This CDR3 has 13 residues. The chain's CDR3 is CASSVGTRNEQFF. CDR3 nucleotide sequence: TGTGCCAGCAGCGTAGGGACTCGCAATGAGCAGTTCTTC.

J is TRBJ1-2 and V is TRBV28; no clear D gene. Germline CDR1 is MDHEN and CDR2 is SYDVKM. The CDR3 covers 16 residues. V gave up 2 bases and J gave up 4 bases, with 17 bases separating them. This chain's CDR3 is CASSLAWSGVPYGYTF. The CDR3 region has the DNA TGTGCCAGCAGTTTAGCCTGGTCGGGAGTCCCCTATGGCTACACCTTC.

The CDR3 DNA reads TGTGCCAGCAGCCCGAAGGGACTAGCGGGAGGCATAGGGCTCTACGAGCAGTACTTC. Encoded protein: CASSPKGLAGGIGLYEQYF. The rearrangement joins TRBV7-8 to TRBJ2-7, with 15 bases identical to TRBD2. CDR1 SGHVS and CDR2 FQNEAQ come from the germline V gene. The length of the CDR3 is 19 residues. Losses at the gene ends were 5 bases for V and 3 bases for J; bases not matched to a gene: 14. The full variable domain, completed using reference TRBV7-8 and TRBJ2-7, is GAGVSQSPRYKVAKRGQDVALRCDPISGHVSLFWYQQALGQGPEFLTYFQNEAQLDKSGLPSDRFFAERPEGSVSTLKIQRTQQEDSAVYLCASSPKGLAGGIGLYEQYFGPGTRLTVT.

The gene calls are TRBV19 and TRBJ2-5, with D possibly being TRBD2 (6 bases). The J call may be incorrect, as the DNA end agrees better with TRBJ2-7. In germline, CDR1 is LNHDA, CDR2 SQIVND (reference sequence). CDR3 length equals 15 residues. CDR3 loop: CASSIWDSGANEQYF. The CDR3, as DNA: TGTGCCAGTAGTATATGGGACTCCGGGGCAAACGAGCAGTACTTC.

The CDR3 coding sequence is TGTGCCAGCAGCTTAGGGTTCAGCTACGAGCAGTACTTC. Protein: CASSLGFSYEQYF. This sequence joins TRBV7-8 and TRBJ2-7; D is undetermined. The CDR3 loop spans 13 amino acids. V was trimmed by 1 base and J by 3 bases, leaving 7 bases between them. CDR1 is SGHVS, CDR2 FQNEAQ, per germline. The whole variable domain, filled in from reference TRBV7-8 and TRBJ2-7, reads GAGVSQSPRYKVAKRGQDVALRCDPISGHVSLFWYQQALGQGPEFLTYFQNEAQLDKSGLPSDRFFAERPEGSVSTLKIQRTQQEDSAVYLCASSLGFSYEQYFGPGTRLTVT.

The rearrangement uses TRBV27 and TRBJ1-2; 8 bases match TRBD1. Germline CDR1 and CDR2: MNHEY and SMNVEV (reference sequence). The CDR3 loop spans 18 amino acids. The J segment lost 3 bases and the V segment lost 4 bases, leaving 16 bases of the junction unmatched. The CDR3 spells CASSSTYWTGRSDYGYTF. In DNA form, the CDR3 reads TGTGCCAGCAGTTCCACGTACTGGACAGGGCGAAGTGACTATGGCTACACCTTC.

The chain couples TRBV4-3 to TRBJ1-2; no definite D call. This CDR3 comprises 15 residues. V was shortened by 0 bases and J by 4 bases, with 12 bases between the two germline ends. Germline V gene data show CDR1 as LGHNA and CDR2 as YSLEER. The CDR3 loop is CASSQDPGNFYGYTF. CDR3 in DNA: TGCGCCAGCAGCCAAGATCCCGGCAATTTCTATGGCTACACCTTC.

The rearrangement joins TRBV4-1 to TRBJ2-2; D might be TRBD2 (6 bases). This CDR3 comprises 15 residues. With 2 bases removed from V and 5 bases from J, the gap between germline ends came to 12 bases. Germline-derived CDR1 and CDR2 are MGHRA and YSYEKL. CDR3 DNA sequence: TGCGCCAGCAGCCAACTAGCGAGCGCGACCGGGGAGCTGTTTTTT. Translation gives CASSQLASATGELFF.

The genes are TRBV7-9 and TRBJ2-7; D is perhaps TRBD1 (5 bases). The CDR3 totals 13 residues. V lost 1 base and J lost 3, with 7 bases in between. Germline CDR1 is SEHNR and CDR2 is FQNEAQ (reference sequence). The CDR3 DNA sequence: TGTGCCAGCAGCTTAGAGGGGCACTACGAGCAGTACTTC. Translated, it gives CASSLEGHYEQYF.

The V gene is TRBV6-5, the J gene TRBJ2-1; TRBD2 matches at 10 bases. The V gene's germline CDR1 is MNHEY and CDR2 SVGAGI. The CDR3 has 16 residues. The J segment lost 4 bases and the V segment lost 2 bases, leaving 5 bases of the junction unmatched. CDR3 sequence: CASSYRGLAPYNEQFF. CDR3 sequence (DNA): TGTGCCAGCAGTTACCGGGGACTAGCGCCGTACAATGAGCAGTTCTTC.

The genes are TRBV5-5 and TRBJ1-5; D gene ambiguous. The CDR3 consists of 15 residues. Per the germline V gene, CDR1 is SGHKS and CDR2 is YYEKEE (reference sequence). V lost 0 bases to trimming and J lost 1 base, with 8 bases between them. CDR3 nucleotides: TGTGCCAGCAGCTTGGCCGCAGCCAGCAATCAGCCCCAGCATTTT. It encodes CASSLAAASNQPQHF.

This clone is a singleton in its sample. This sequence joins TRBV28 and TRBJ2-7; weak D call: TRBD1 (6 bases). CDR3 length equals 12 residues. Trimming took off 3 bases at V and 5 bases at J, with 8 bases between the two ends. CDR1 and CDR2 (germline): MDHEN, SYDVKM. CDR3: CASSLGANEQYF. CDR3 bases: TGTGCCAGCAGTTTGGGGGCTAACGAGCAGTACTTC. Together with reference TRBV28 and TRBJ2-7, the CDR3 gives the full variable domain: DVKVTQSSRYLVKRTGEKVFLECVQDMDHENMFWYRQDPGLGLRLIYFSYDVKMKEKGDIPEGYSVSREKKERFSLILESASTNQTSMYLCASSLGANEQYFGPGTRLTVT.

In regard to this clone: Distinct nucleotide sequences in the sample also encode this CDR3. The rearrangement uses TRBV7-2 and TRBJ1-2; TRBD1 matches at 9 bases. With V trimmed by 1 base and J by 8 bases, 5 bases remained unmatched. The CDR3 covers 14 residues. The germline CDR1 and CDR2 sequences are SGHTA and FQGNSA. The CDR3, as DNA: TGTGCCAGCAGCTTAGGAGGACAGGGGCGGGGCTACACCTTC. It specifies CASSLGGQGRGYTF.